This entry is about one T cell receptor beta chain. This sample stems from a study of blood T cell repertoires in COVID-19. Original processing notes: Amplification with reference gene primers provided the estimates of nucleated cell counts. Assay used: immunoSEQ multiplex PCR; TCRdb lists only in-frame clones, some missing. V, J and clone size are those of that table, while D and trimming were read from the DNA. The repertoire holds under 250,000 clones, 70% to 90% seen once, with 2.7% in the top ten. The sequenced sample consisted of peripheral blood. The origin of this receptor is a man aged 30-40 years with COVID-19, enrolled during active disease.

CDR3 sequence reads: CASSLRQGGFGELFF. Here the CDR3 DNA reads TGTGCCAGCAGCCTAAGACAGGGTGGATTCGGGGAGCTGTTTTTT. The rearrangement links TRBV3-1 (or the pseudogene TRBV3-2) to TRBJ2-2; 7 bases map to TRBD1. This CDR3 contains 15 residues. The germline V gene has CDR1 LGHDT and CDR2 YNNKEL (reference sequence). V was pared by 4 bases and J by 7 bases, with 9 bases of the junction left unmatched.